Detailed here is one TCR beta chain. One end of the junction fails to match germline, which may point to a read error. This sample is drawn from a study of blood T cell repertoires in COVID-19. Data came from immunoSEQ multiplex PCR; TCRdb stores just in-frame clones and leaves some out. The sample has under 350,000 clones, 86% seen once. CDR3 length: 15 amino acids. CDR1 and CDR2 from the germline V gene are MNHEY and SVGAGI. The receptor was derived from a man aged 25-45 years who had recovered from COVID-19. The V call is TRBV6-5, the J call TRBJ2-1; 10 positions agree with TRBD2. Material for sequencing was PBMCs or T cells enriched from blood (not recorded which). The CDR3 is CASSDSSGRWNEQFF. The CDR3 nucleotides read TGTGCCAGCAGTGACTCTAGCGGGAGATGGAATGAGCAGTTCTTC.